One and the same sample provided the 25 T cell receptor beta chains below, sequenced in a study of Ad26.COV2.S vaccination and SARS-CoV-2 variants. TCRdb's copy holds only in-frame clones and misses some; the assay was immunoSEQ multiplex PCR. The sample includes 250,000 or so clones, approximately 90% of them seen just once. Treatment: over 15 received Ad26.COV2.S at low or high dose, single or two shots; five or six received placebo; per-sample allocation not given. At day 63 after the first vaccine or placebo injection, samples were drawn. The sample in question was peripheral blood, obtained in a trial of Ad26.COV2.S vaccine versus placebo. These receptors all come from a person between 18 and 65 years old who received the Ad26.COV2.S COVID-19 vaccine or a placebo.

CDR3: CASSQPTVSYEQYF. In DNA, the CDR3 is TGCGCCAGCAGCCAACCGACGGTCTCCTACGAGCAGTACTTC. The chain uses TRBV4-1 and TRBJ2-7; no firm D call. Germline V CDR1 and CDR2: MGHRA, YSYEKL. The ends were cut back, 2 bases at V and 0 bases at J, with 8 bases in the middle. The CDR3 contains 14 residues.

This clone has a single count. The chain uses TRBV19 and TRBJ1-4; 12 bases are a match to TRBD1. This CDR3 contains 18 residues. Germline loops: CDR1 LNHDA, CDR2 SQIVND (reference sequence). V lost 7 bases and J lost 8; bases outside the gene matches: 17. CDR3 region: CASIAIPGTGGLREKLFF. In nucleotides, the CDR3 is TGTGCCAGTATCGCAATCCCCGGGACAGGGGGCCTCCGGGAAAAACTGTTTTTT.

The V gene is TRBV7-2, the J gene TRBJ2-3, with 11 bases matching TRBD2. The junction had 5 bases not matched to a gene; V was cut back by 4 bases and J by 2 bases. CDR1 and CDR2 from the germline V gene are SGHTA and FQGNSA. The CDR3 length is 16 residues. CDR3 sequence (DNA): TGTGCCAGCAGCTCGGGACTAGCGGCAGCCACAGATACGCAGTATTTT. Its translation: CASSSGLAAATDTQYF.

This clone was picked up a small number of times. One end of the junction does not line up with germline, which may come from a read error. CDR3 DNA sequence: TGTGCCAGCAGCCTAGACAGGTCGAACGAGCAGTACTTC. Translating it yields CASSLDRSNEQYF. The chain carries TRBV11-2 and TRBJ2-7; D might be TRBD1 (6 bases). This CDR3 has 13 residues. Germline V lookup: CDR1 SGHAT, CDR2 FQNNGV.

This clone is a singleton in its sample. This chain connects TRBV7-8 to TRBJ2-3; 9 nucleotides align to TRBD1. CDR1 SGHVS and CDR2 FQNEAQ come from the germline V gene. V gave up 5 bases and J gave up 3 bases; unmatched junction bases: 9. This CDR3 region has 16 residues. CDR3 bases: TGTGCCAGCAGCCATCGACAGGGGGAGGTAACAGATACGCAGTATTTT. Translation: CASSHRQGEVTDTQYF.

The gene calls are TRBV5-1 and TRBJ2-1; unclear D gene. CDR1 and CDR2 (germline): SGHRS, YFSETQ. V lost 1 base and J lost 9, with 14 bases in between. CDR3 length: 14 amino acids. The CDR3 protein is CASSLKDSSGEQFF. CDR3 sequence (DNA): TGCGCCAGCAGCTTGAAAGACTCCTCCGGTGAGCAGTTCTTC.

The chain couples TRBV7-3 to TRBJ2-3, with D possibly matching TRBD1 (5 bases). CDR3 size: 15 residues. The germline CDR1 and CDR2 sequences are SGHTA and FQGTGA. Trimming cost V 1 base and J 5 bases, with 13 bases left between them. CDR3 amino acids: CASSLIGQGGDTQYF. In nucleotides, the CDR3 is TGTGCCAGCAGCTTAATTGGCCAGGGCGGAGATACGCAGTATTTT.

The rearrangement links TRBV25-1 to TRBJ1-3, with D tentatively TRBD1 (5 bases). The CDR3 is 14 amino acids. Trimming took 2 bases from V and 4 from J, leaving 9 bases between them. The germline CDR1 and CDR2 sequences are MGHDK and SYGVNS. The CDR3 DNA sequence: TGTGCCAGCAGTGAACAGGGAGCAGGAAACACCATATATTTT. Translation: CASSEQGAGNTIYF.

This chain connects TRBV9 to TRBJ2-1, with 7 bases identical to TRBD2. Trimming cost V 4 bases and J 2 bases; bases outside gene matches: 9. CDR1 is SGDLS, CDR2 YYNGEE, per germline. There are 16 residues in the CDR3. CDR3 sequence (DNA): TGTGCCAGCAGCCCTCTACATAGCGGGCCCTACAATGAGCAGTTCTTC. This sequence encodes CASSPLHSGPYNEQFF.

This clone has a single count. This sequence joins TRBV10-2 and TRBJ1-1; D gene uncertain. CDR3 length equals 12 residues. The germline V gene has CDR1 WSHSY and CDR2 SAAADI. Trimming removed 7 bases at V and 1 base at J, with 7 bases between. The chain's CDR3 is CASIAGNTEAFF. CDR3 DNA sequence: TGCGCCAGCATTGCAGGGAACACTGAAGCTTTCTTT.

The chain joins TRBV7-2 to TRBJ2-3; 12 bases line up with TRBD2. Germline assignment: CDR1 SGHTA and CDR2 FQGNSA. Germline trimming cut 7 bases from V and 6 bases from J; bases unmatched to any gene: 11. This CDR3 is 16 amino acids long. CDR3 protein: CASKRLAGGARDTQYF. In DNA form, the CDR3 reads TGTGCCAGCAAACGTCTAGCGGGGGGGGCGAGGGATACGCAGTATTTT.

V is TRBV29-1 and J is TRBJ2-5; no definite D call. The ends were cut back, 0 bases at V and 4 bases at J, with 3 bases in the middle. Germline CDR1 and CDR2: SQVTM and ANQGSEA. The CDR3 spans 11 residues. CDR3 region: CSVEDLETQYF. Written as DNA, the CDR3 is TGCAGCGTTGAAGACTTAGAGACCCAGTACTTC. Full variable domain (remainder filled in from reference TRBV29-1 and TRBJ2-5): SAVISQKPSRDICQRGTSLTIQCQVDSQVTMMFWYRQQPGQSLTLIATANQGSEATYESGFVIDKFPISRPNLTFSTLTVSNMSPEDSSIYLCSVEDLETQYFGPGTRLLVL.

The rearrangement links TRBV4-3 to TRBJ1-4; TRBD1 might be the D (6 bases). The germline V gene encodes CDR1 LGHNA and CDR2 YSLEER. The ends were cut back, 3 bases at V and 3 bases at J, with 17 bases in the middle. The CDR3 is 17 residues long. CDR3 sequence reads: CASSHYRETVANEKLFF. In DNA form, the CDR3 reads TGCGCCAGCAGCCACTACAGGGAAACGGTGGCTAATGAAAAACTGTTTTTT.

The rearrangement uses TRBV5-1 and TRBJ2-2; TRBD1 aligns across 8 bases. Germline loops: CDR1 SGHRS, CDR2 YFSETQ. The CDR3 spans 15 residues. Trimming cost V 2 bases and J 1 base; bases outside gene matches: 1. CDR3 residues: CASSFGTGNTGELFF. In DNA form, the CDR3 reads TGCGCCAGCAGCTTCGGGACAGGGAACACCGGGGAGCTGTTTTTT.

The CDR3 sequence: CASTNSGNYPTDTQYF. The CDR3 nucleotides read TGTGCCAGCACCAACTCAGGGAACTACCCCACAGATACGCAGTATTTT. V gene TRBV11-2 combines with J gene TRBJ2-3, with D tentatively TRBD1 (5 bases). V was clipped by 7 bases and J by 2 bases, with 19 bases between them. The CDR3 covers 16 residues. Germline lookup yields CDR1 SGHAT and CDR2 FQNNGV.

The chain has TRBV14 and TRBJ1-1, with D perhaps TRBD1 (5 bases). The CDR3 loop spans 15 amino acids. V was clipped by 4 bases and J by 0 bases, with 12 bases between them. Per the germline V gene, CDR1 is SGHDN and CDR2 is FVKESK. CDR3 in amino acids: CASSLRTRMNTEAFF. The CDR3 region has the DNA TGTGCCAGCAGCCTCCGGACACGCATGAACACTGAAGCTTTCTTT. The whole variable domain, filled in from reference TRBV14 and TRBJ1-1, reads EAGVTQFPSHSVIEKGQTVTLRCDPISGHDNLYWYRRVMGKEIKFLLHFVKESKQDESGMPNNRFLAERTGGTYSTLKVQPAELEDSGVYFCASSLRTRMNTEAFFGQGTRLTVV.

The chain carries TRBV9 and TRBJ1-1, with D perhaps TRBD1 (5 bases). Trimming removed 3 bases from V and 1 base from J, with 13 bases in between. The CDR3 sequence is 15 residues long. From germline, CDR1 is SGDLS and CDR2 YYNGEE. The CDR3 spells CASSETPGGNTEAFF. The CDR3 DNA is TGTGCCAGCAGCGAGACCCCCGGGGGGAACACTGAAGCTTTCTTT.

V usage is TRBV7-3 and J usage is TRBJ1-3; 9 bases are shared with TRBD1. CDR1 and CDR2 from the germline V gene are SGHTA and FQGTGA. V was clipped by 4 bases and J by 0 bases; unmatched bases: 19. The CDR3 runs to 21 residues. DNA for the CDR3: TGTGCCAGCAGCTGTTATAACCGGGACAGGGATTCGGTAAGCTCTGGAAACACCATATATTTT. Translating it yields CASSCYNRDRDSVSSGNTIYF. The full variable domain, its missing parts supplied by reference TRBV7-3 and TRBJ1-3, is GAGVSQTPSNKVTEKGKYVELRCDPISGHTALYWYRQSLGQGPEFLIYFQGTGAADDSGLPNDRFFAVRPEGSVSTLKIQRTERGDSAVYLCASSCYNRDRDSVSSGNTIYFGEGSWLTVV.

The chain couples TRBV7-2 to TRBJ1-1, with D unclear. The CDR3 has 14 residues. V was trimmed by 1 base and J by 6 bases, leaving 12 bases between them. Germline-derived CDR1 and CDR2 are SGHTA and FQGNSA. The CDR3 coding sequence is TGTGCCAGCAGCTTAGGGCCCGCCCAGCCTGAAGCTTTCTTT. It specifies CASSLGPAQPEAFF.

The chain recombines TRBV7-2 with TRBJ1-2; tentative D call: TRBD1 (6 bases). Per the germline V gene, CDR1 is SGHTA and CDR2 is FQGNSA. V was clipped by 3 bases and J by 4 bases, with 12 bases between them. The CDR3 sequence is 14 residues long. The chain's CDR3 is CASSLNRDIYGYTF. The CDR3 region has the DNA TGTGCCAGCAGCTTGAATCGGGACATCTATGGCTACACCTTC.

The sample holds one count of this clone. V and J are TRBV5-8 and TRBJ1-4, with 7 bases matching TRBD1. V shed 4 bases and J 0 bases; nucleotides not matched to a gene: 3. The CDR3 has 15 residues. CDR1 and CDR2 (germline): SGHTS, YDEGEE. The CDR3 DNA is TGTGCCAGCAGCCCGGGACAGTCAACTAATGAAAAACTGTTTTTT. Residues: CASSPGQSTNEKLFF.

The chain couples TRBV3-1 (or the pseudogene TRBV3-2) to TRBJ2-7, with 13 positions matching TRBD2. Per the germline V gene, CDR1 is LGHDT and CDR2 is YNNKEL (reference sequence). CDR3 length: 18 amino acids. Trimming at V came to 3 bases and at J to 3 bases, leaving 11 bases not matched to a gene. CDR3: CASSQASGTSGTRYEQYV. The CDR3 region has the DNA TGTGCCAGCAGCCAGGCCTCCGGGACTAGCGGGACCCGCTACGAGCAGTACGTC.

This chain connects TRBV11-3 to TRBJ2-1; 11 bases match TRBD2. This CDR3 is 18 amino acids long. The V gene's germline CDR1 is SGHNT and CDR2 YENEEA. J gave up 3 bases and V 0 bases, and 7 bases lay outside the gene matches. The CDR3 sequence: CASSLESVTSGVYNEQFF. The CDR3 nucleotides are TGTGCCAGCAGCTTAGAATCAGTGACTAGCGGGGTCTACAATGAGCAGTTCTTC.

This chain connects TRBV5-4 to TRBJ2-2; TRBD1 agrees at 8 bases. The germline gives CDR1 SGHNT, CDR2 YYREEE (reference sequence). The CDR3 runs 13 residues. After removal of 7 bases from V and 6 bases from J, the junction contained 5 bases not matched to a gene. Here the CDR3 reads CASPSGGSGELFF. The CDR3 nucleotides read TGTGCCAGCCCCTCAGGGGGCTCCGGGGAGCTGTTTTTT.

This clone was detected a few times. This chain uses TRBV4-3 with TRBJ1-1; unclear D gene. From germline, CDR1 is LGHNA and CDR2 YSLEER. V was cut by 0 bases and J by 4 bases, with 18 bases left in between. The CDR3 spans 17 residues. CDR3 residues: CASSQDGWGSASTEAFF. CDR3 sequence (DNA): TGCGCCAGCAGCCAAGATGGGTGGGGATCGGCGAGCACTGAAGCTTTCTTT.